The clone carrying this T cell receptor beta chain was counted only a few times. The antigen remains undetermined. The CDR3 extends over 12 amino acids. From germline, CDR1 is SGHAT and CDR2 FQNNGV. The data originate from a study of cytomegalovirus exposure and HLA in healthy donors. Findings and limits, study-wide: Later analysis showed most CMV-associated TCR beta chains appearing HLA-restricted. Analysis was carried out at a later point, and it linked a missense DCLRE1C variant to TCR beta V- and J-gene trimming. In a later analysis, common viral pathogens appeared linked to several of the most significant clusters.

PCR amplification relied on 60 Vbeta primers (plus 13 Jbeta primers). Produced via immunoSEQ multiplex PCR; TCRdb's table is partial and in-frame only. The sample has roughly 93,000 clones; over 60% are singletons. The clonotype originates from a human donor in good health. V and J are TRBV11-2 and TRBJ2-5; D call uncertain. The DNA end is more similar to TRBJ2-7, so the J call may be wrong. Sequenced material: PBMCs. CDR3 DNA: TGTGCCAGCAGCTTAGGTAAAAACGAGCAGTACTTC. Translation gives CASSLGKNEQYF.